This T cell receptor beta chain was sequenced during a study of Ad26.COV2.S vaccination and SARS-CoV-2 variants. Some clones are missing from TCRdb's copy, which holds only in-frame ones; the method was immunoSEQ multiplex PCR. The sample gives about 420,000 clones, 70% to 90% of which show up once; approximately 4% is in the top ten. Stated treatment: 19 received Ad26.COV2.S at low or high dose, single or two shots; several received placebo; per-sample allocation not given. Each sample was drawn 63 days after the first injection (of vaccine or placebo). This CDR3 contains 13 residues. Looked up from germline, CDR1 is SGHNT and CDR2 is YYREEE (reference sequence). V shed 4 bases and J 7 bases; nucleotides not matched to a gene: 6.

The starting material was peripheral blood, obtained in a trial of Ad26.COV2.S vaccine versus placebo. The TCR was taken from a person between 18 and 65 years old who received the Ad26.COV2.S COVID-19 vaccine or a placebo. The chain links TRBV5-4 to TRBJ2-7; 9 nucleotides agree with TRBD2. The CDR3 loop reads CASSAGGDFEQYF. The CDR3 nucleotides are TGTGCCAGCAGCGCGGGGGGGGACTTTGAGCAGTACTTC.